This T cell receptor beta chain was captured in a study of vaccination and CD4 T cells after COVID-19. Treatment: roughly 10-day PBMC culture with coronavirus spike peptide pools or control peptides (ViraFEST assay). Positive PCR dates spanned March to December 2020, predating US Alpha, Beta and Delta variants. As to this clonotype: The antigen is unknown.

The Oncomine TCR Beta short-read assay sequenced DNA from cultured CD4+ T cells. TCRdb ran MiXCR on the PCR reads and lists one entry per CDR3 protein. The sample has some 13,000 distinct CDR3 sequences, roughly 60% seen once. CDR3 length: 13 residues. The germline CDR1 and CDR2 sequences are SGHTA and FQGNSA. V shed 4 bases and J shed 0 bases, with 6 bases lying between them. V gene TRBV7-2 combines with J gene TRBJ1-1; D unclear. The specimen was CD4+ T cells from blood, cultured in vitro. This receptor was identified in a human donor who had recovered from COVID-19. In nucleotides, the CDR3 is TGTGCCAGCAGCTACCTGATGAACACTGAAGCTTTCTTT. Translated, it gives CASSYLMNTEAFF. The full variable domain, its missing parts supplied by reference TRBV7-2 and TRBJ1-1, is GAGVSQSPSNKVTEKGKDVELRCDPISGHTALYWYRQSLGQGLEFLIYFQGNSAPDKSGLPSDRFSAERTGGSVSTLTIQRTQQEDSAVYLCASSYLMNTEAFFGQGTRLTVV.